These T cell receptor beta chains were read from a single sample in a study of blood T cell repertoires in COVID-19. Libraries were prepared by immunoSEQ multiplex PCR; TCRdb keeps only in-frame clonotypes and omits some of them. The data show 250,000 to 400,000 clones, roughly 90% seen once. The sample consisted of peripheral blood. These receptors all come from a woman in her twenties or thirties with COVID-19, enrolled during active disease. CDR3s include the opening cysteine and the closing phenylalanine or tryptophan. Each record gives: V gene, J gene, D gene, CDR3 DNA, CDR3 protein. The D gene is left open where the match is weak.

V: TRBV28; J: TRBJ2-7; D: .; DNA: TGTGCCAGCAGCGAAACTAGCCGAAGCTCCTACGAGCAGTACTTC; CDR3: CASSETSRSSYEQYF
V: TRBV24-1; J: TRBJ1-1; D: TRBD1; DNA: TGTGCCACCAGTGCCGGGACAGGGTCGGGTGAAGCTTTCTTT; CDR3: CATSAGTGSGEAFF
V: TRBV9; J: TRBJ2-4; D: TRBD2; DNA: TGTGCCAGCAGCGATACAGGGGGACTAGCGGGACTAGCCAAAAACATTCAGTACTTC; CDR3: CASSDTGGLAGLAKNIQYF
V: TRBV5-4; J: TRBJ2-3; D: TRBD2; DNA: TGTGCCAGCAGCTTGTGGCGGGAGGGCACAGATACGCAGTATTTT; CDR3: CASSLWREGTDTQYF
V: TRBV7-2; J: TRBJ2-7; D: .; DNA: TGTGCCAGCAGCTTAGCTAACGGCGGCTACGAGCAGTACTTC; CDR3: CASSLANGGYEQYF
V: TRBV7-9; J: TRBJ1-2; D: TRBD1; DNA: TGTGCCAGCAGCCGATGGGGACAGGGAACCTCAGCTAACTATGGCTACACCTTC; CDR3: CASSRWGQGTSANYGYTF
V: TRBV3-1/TRBV3-2; J: TRBJ1-2; D: .; DNA: TGTGCCAGCAGCCAAGAGCCAGGAACGAAGAGCTACACCTTC; CDR3: CASSQEPGTKSYTF
V: TRBV10-2; J: TRBJ1-2; D: TRBD1; DNA: TGCGCCAGCAGTGAGTTGAAGGGATATGGGACAGCTCTAGATGGCTACACCTTC; CDR3: CASSELKGYGTALDGYTF
V: TRBV12-3/TRBV12-4; J: TRBJ1-2; D: TRBD1; DNA: TGTGCCAGCAGGTTGGGACAGGGGGATGGCTACACCTTC; CDR3: CASRLGQGDGYTF
V: TRBV5-4; J: TRBJ2-5; D: .; DNA: TGTGCCAGCCGTCAGACTAGTGAGTTGGAGACCCAGTACTTC; CDR3: CASRQTSELETQYF
V: TRBV6-6; J: TRBJ1-4; D: .; DNA: TGTGCCAGCAGCCGGGAAGGGGGGGCACGTGAAAAACTGTTTTTT; CDR3: CASSREGGAREKLFF
V: TRBV7-8; J: TRBJ2-3; D: TRBD2; DNA: TGTGCCAGCACCGGGACTAGCGGGTTGACAGATACGCAGTATTTT; CDR3: CASTGTSGLTDTQYF
V: TRBV7-8; J: TRBJ2-7; D: .; DNA: TGTGCCAGCAGCTTAGCGTCACGGGACTACGAGCAGTACTTC; CDR3: CASSLASRDYEQYF